This paragraph reports one TCR beta chain. These data originate in a study of control samples from healthy donors and cancer patients. This CDR3 comprises 15 residues. Germline V gives CDR1 SGHTA, CDR2 FQGNSA. V was pared by 1 base and J by 2 bases, with 4 bases of the junction left unmatched. Clones were sequenced by immunoSEQ multiplex PCR, and TCRdb holds only the in-frame ones, with some missing. This table has 150,000 to 200,000 clones, 75% to 95% appearing once. The origin of this receptor is a woman aged 40 to 55 in good health. This rearrangement joins TRBV7-2 to TRBJ2-5; 7 positions agree with TRBD1. The specimen sequenced was blood. CDR3 in amino acids: CASSLDTTGQETQYF. CDR3 DNA sequence: TGTGCCAGCAGCTTAGACACGACAGGGCAAGAGACCCAGTACTTC.